This T cell receptor beta chain comes out of a study of radiotherapy plus CTLA-4 blockade in lung cancer (dated by TCRdb to the late 2010s). Context from the whole study: Among enrolled patients, around 20% had an objective response and approximately 30% reached disease control. Overall study results and their limits: TCR clones derived from tumors expanded in peripheral blood after treatment with radiotherapy and ipilimumab. The strongest predictors of response, as reported, were early dynamic changes in blood T cell clones along with a rise in serum interferon-beta after radiation.

This clone was counted a few times. Its antigen remains unidentified. Base qualities are missing; no much larger clone stands one base away. The study tested focal radiation therapy combined with CTLA-4 blockade (ipilimumab) in patients with chemo-refractory metastatic non-small-cell lung cancer. Preparation of the library involved the immunoSEQ multiplex PCR assay. TCRdb stores this immuneACCESS table with in-frame sequences only. Part of the clones is absent; in the studies checked, under half of the shortfall reflects unresolved V genes, and no reason is known for the rest. Counted in this sample were about 85,000 clones; 75% to 90% of them appeared once. In total, the top ten clones hold 2% to 2.5% of the sample. The sequence derives from a human donor with non-small cell lung cancer who had a partial response to radiotherapy plus ipilimumab. Sample: peripheral blood, taken from a patient treated with radiotherapy plus ipilimumab.

The CDR3 protein: CASTDNPGQGTGNTIYF. The nucleotide sequence reads TGTGCCAGCACCGACAATCCGGGACAGGGTACAGGAAACACCATATATTTT. The chain joins TRBV28 to TRBJ1-3, with 9 bases aligning to TRBD1. Via the germline V gene, CDR1 is MDHEN and CDR2 SYDVKM. Relative to germline, V is missing 7 bases and J is missing 4 bases, with 14 bases of the junction outside any gene match. The CDR3 sequence holds 17 residues, the cysteine and phenylalanine included. This entry keeps only the CDR3 DNA: 51 bases, framed from base 1.